Below are 8 T cell receptor beta chains sequenced from a single sample in a study of OX40 agonist ivuxolimab in advanced cancers. Sequencing used immunoSEQ multiplex PCR; TCRdb keeps in-frame clones, though not all of them. The table has roughly 120,000 clones, about nine tenths seen once. This specimen consisted of CD4+ or CD8+ T cells sorted from blood, obtained in a trial of the OX40 agonist ivuxolimab. The source of these receptors is an adult with an advanced solid tumor such as melanoma, head and neck, liver or kidney cancer.

The chain couples TRBV28 to TRBJ2-7; 10 nucleotides match TRBD2. This CDR3 contains 14 residues. Germline-derived CDR1 and CDR2 are MDHEN and SYDVKM. The trim removed 6 bases at V and 4 bases at J, leaving 6 bases unmatched. The DNA of the CDR3 is TGTGCCAGCAGGACCGGGACTAGCGAGTACGAGCAGTACTTC. Protein product: CASRTGTSEYEQYF.

This clone was counted a single time. The chain employs TRBV27 and TRBJ2-1, with TRBD2 matching 13 bases. The length of the CDR3 is 16 residues. Trimming cost V 5 bases and J 4 bases; bases outside gene matches: 5. In germline, CDR1 is MNHEY, CDR2 SMNVEV (reference sequence). CDR3 DNA sequence: TGTGCCAGCAGTCTGCGGACTAGCGGGAGTTACAATGAGCAGTTCTTC. Translating gives CASSLRTSGSYNEQFF.

The genes are TRBV7-9 and TRBJ1-1; TRBD1 might be the D (5 bases). V was cut by 4 bases and J by 1 base, with 10 bases left in between. Germline V gene lookup returns CDR1 SEHNR and CDR2 FQNEAQ (reference sequence). This CDR3 is built from 14 residues. The CDR3 DNA is TGTGCCAGCAGCTCCCGACAGAGGAACACTGAAGCTTTCTTT. Translating gives CASSSRQRNTEAFF.

This clone has only a few counts. This rearrangement joins TRBV7-2 to TRBJ2-7; 7 bases are shared with TRBD1. The junction had 9 bases not matched to a gene; V was cut back by 5 bases and J by 2 bases. This CDR3 is built from 15 residues. Germline CDR1 SGHTA, CDR2 FQGNSA. DNA for the CDR3: TGTGCCAGCAGCGAATCACGGACAGGTACCTACGAGCAGTACTTC. Amino acids: CASSESRTGTYEQYF.

The genes are TRBV7-3 and TRBJ2-1, with TRBD2 identical over 9 bases. CDR1 is SGHTA, CDR2 FQGTGA, per germline. This CDR3 spans 15 amino acids. V was clipped by 3 bases and J by 3 bases; unmatched bases: 3. CDR3 loop: CASSFVAGDYNEQFF. The CDR3 nucleotides read TGTGCCAGCAGCTTTGTAGCGGGAGACTACAATGAGCAGTTCTTC.

This rearrangement joins TRBV2 to TRBJ2-2, with D hard to call. Germline V gene lookup returns CDR1 SNHLY and CDR2 FYNNEI. This CDR3 is 11 amino acids long. Trimming cost V 6 bases and J 1 base, with 0 bases left between them. The CDR3 sequence: CASRNTGELFF. CDR3 DNA: TGTGCCAGCAGGAACACCGGGGAGCTGTTTTTT. Full variable domain (remainder filled in from reference TRBV2 and TRBJ2-2): EPEVTQTPSHQVTQMGQEVILRCVPISNHLYFYWYRQILGQKVEFLVSFYNNEISEKSEIFDDQFSVERPDGSNFTLKIRSTKLEDSAMYFCASRNTGELFFGEGSRLTVL.

CDR3 amino acids: CASSSGTGAFDVKAFF. The CDR3 bases are TGCGCCAGCAGCTCCGGGACAGGGGCGTTCGACGTAAAAGCTTTCTTT. The V call is TRBV5-1, the J call TRBJ1-1; TRBD1 agrees at 10 bases. There are 16 residues in the CDR3. Germline V CDR1 and CDR2: SGHRS, YFSETQ. V lost 3 bases and J lost 9; bases outside the gene matches: 14.

This clone was observed once. The V call is TRBV7-3, the J call TRBJ2-1, with 8 bases that match TRBD2. Germline CDR1 and CDR2: SGHTA and FQGTGA. V was clipped by 0 bases and J by 15 bases; unmatched bases: 4. There are 12 residues in the CDR3. For the CDR3, the DNA is TGTGCCAGCAGCTTAACCGGGACTAGTTGGTTCTTC. Its protein is CASSLTGTSWFF.